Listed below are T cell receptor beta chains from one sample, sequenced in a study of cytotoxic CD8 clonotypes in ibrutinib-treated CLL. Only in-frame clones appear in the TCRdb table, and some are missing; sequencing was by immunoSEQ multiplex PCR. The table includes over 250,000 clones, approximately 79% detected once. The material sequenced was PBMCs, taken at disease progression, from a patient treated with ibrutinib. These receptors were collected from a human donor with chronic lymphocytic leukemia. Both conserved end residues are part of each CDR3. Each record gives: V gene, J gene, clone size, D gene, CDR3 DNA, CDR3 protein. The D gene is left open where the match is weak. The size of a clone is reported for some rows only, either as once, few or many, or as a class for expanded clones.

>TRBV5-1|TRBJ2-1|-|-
TGCGCCAGCAGCTTCCGGAAGGGTCTCAAACACAATGAGCAGTTCTTC
CASSFRKGLKHNEQFF
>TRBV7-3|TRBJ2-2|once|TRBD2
TGTGCCAGCAGCTCCCAACTCCTAGCGGGGGGCCCAAACACCGGGGAGCTGTTTTTT
CASSSQLLAGGPNTGELFF
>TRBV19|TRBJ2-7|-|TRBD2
TGTGCCAGTAGTCGGGACCCGGGGGGAGTCTACGAGCAGTACTTC
CASSRDPGGVYEQYF
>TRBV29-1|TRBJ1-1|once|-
TGCAGCGTTGTCCAACAACAAGCTTTCTTT
CSVVQQQAFF
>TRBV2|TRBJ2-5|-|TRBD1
TGTGCCAGCAGTGAACCTGGGGACAGGTTGGGGACCCAGTACTTC
CASSEPGDRLGTQYF
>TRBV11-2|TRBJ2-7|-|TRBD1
TGTGCCAGCAGCTCGAGACCGGGACAGGGGGTTTACGAGCAGTACTTC
CASSSRPGQGVYEQYF
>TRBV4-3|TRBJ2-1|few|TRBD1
TGCGCCAGCAGCCAAGATAACCAGGGGGCGCAGAGTGAGCAGTTCTTC
CASSQDNQGAQSEQFF
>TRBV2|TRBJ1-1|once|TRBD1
TGTGCCAGCAGTGAACAGGGGGCACAGAACACTGAAGCTTTCTTT
CASSEQGAQNTEAFF
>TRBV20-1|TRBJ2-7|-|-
TGCAGTGCTAGAGGCTACGAGCAGTACTTC
CSARGYEQYF
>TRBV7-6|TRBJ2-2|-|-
TGTGCCAGCAGCTTAGGCCCTCCCCGGGGAAACACCGGGGAGCTGTTTTTT
CASSLGPPRGNTGELFF
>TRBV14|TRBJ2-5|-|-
TGTGCCAGCAGCCGCAGTCCCCAGGGACACCAAGAGACCCAGTACTTC
CASSRSPQGHQETQYF
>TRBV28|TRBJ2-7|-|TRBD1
TGTGCCAGCCGAACGAGACAGGGCACCTACGAGCAGTACTTC
CASRTRQGTYEQYF
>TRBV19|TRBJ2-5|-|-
TGTGCCAGTAGCATAGGGAAGCAAGAGACCCAGTACTTC
CASSIGKQETQYF